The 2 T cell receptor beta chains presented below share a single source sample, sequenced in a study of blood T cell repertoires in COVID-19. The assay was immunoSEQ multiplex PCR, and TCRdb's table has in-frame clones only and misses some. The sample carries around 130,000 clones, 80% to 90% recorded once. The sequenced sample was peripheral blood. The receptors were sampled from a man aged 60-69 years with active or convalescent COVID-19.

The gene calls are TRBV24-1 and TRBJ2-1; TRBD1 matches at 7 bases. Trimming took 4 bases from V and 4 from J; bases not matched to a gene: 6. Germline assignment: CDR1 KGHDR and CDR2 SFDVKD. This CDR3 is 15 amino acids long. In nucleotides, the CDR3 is TGTGCCACCAGTGACGACAGGGCCCCTTACAATGAGCAGTTCTTC. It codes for CATSDDRAPYNEQFF.

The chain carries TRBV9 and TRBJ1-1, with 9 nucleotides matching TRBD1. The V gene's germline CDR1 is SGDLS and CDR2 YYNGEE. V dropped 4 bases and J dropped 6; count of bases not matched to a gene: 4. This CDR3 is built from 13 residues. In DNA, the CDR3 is TGTGCCAGCAGCTTACGACAGGGGGCTGAAGCTTTCTTT. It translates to CASSLRQGAEAFF.